This T cell receptor (beta chain) came from a study of blood T cell repertoires in COVID-19. On the study more broadly: The United States, Italy and Spain supplied acute and convalescent COVID-19 samples. The cDNA or gDNA used as material had been derived from T cells, B-cell-depleted T cells, or PBMCs.

Original data processing: Amplification of reference gene primers was used by the study to estimate nucleated cell counts. Clones were sequenced by immunoSEQ multiplex PCR, and TCRdb holds only the in-frame ones, with some missing. V and J calls plus clone size are reproduced from that table; the DNA served to infer D and trimming. The data contain over 200,000 clones, 70% to 90% of them singletons. Germline-derived CDR1 and CDR2 are KGHDR and SFDVKD. The CDR3 spans 16 residues. Trimming cost V 4 bases and J 2 bases; bases outside gene matches: 6. This TCR was recovered from a woman aged 40 to 49 who had recovered from COVID-19. Sequenced sample: peripheral blood. V and J are TRBV24-1 and TRBJ2-1; 8 bases are a match to TRBD2. CDR3 protein: CATSDPTSETYNEQFF. The CDR3 DNA reads TGTGCCACCAGTGACCCGACTAGCGAAACCTACAATGAGCAGTTCTTC.